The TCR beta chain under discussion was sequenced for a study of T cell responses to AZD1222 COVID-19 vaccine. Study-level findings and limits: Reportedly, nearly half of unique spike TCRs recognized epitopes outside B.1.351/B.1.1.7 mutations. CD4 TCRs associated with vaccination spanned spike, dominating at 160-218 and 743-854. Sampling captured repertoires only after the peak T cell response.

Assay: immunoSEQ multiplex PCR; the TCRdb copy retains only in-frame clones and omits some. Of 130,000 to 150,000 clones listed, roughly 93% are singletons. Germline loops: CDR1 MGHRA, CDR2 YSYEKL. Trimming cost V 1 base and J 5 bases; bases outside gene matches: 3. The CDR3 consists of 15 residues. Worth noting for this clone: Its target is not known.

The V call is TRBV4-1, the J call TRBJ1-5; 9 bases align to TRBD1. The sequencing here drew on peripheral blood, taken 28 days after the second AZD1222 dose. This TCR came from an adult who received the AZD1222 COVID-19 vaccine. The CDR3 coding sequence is TGCGCCAGCAGCCAAGGGGACAGGGTATATCAGCCCCAGCATTTT. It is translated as CASSQGDRVYQPQHF.